These 9 T cell receptor beta chains were all obtained from the same sample, sequenced in a study of T-cell reconstitution after alpha-beta-depleted transplantation in children. Researchers prepared the TCRbeta library using unique molecular identifiers, the study reports. TCRdb re-called the PCR reads through MiXCR, storing one row per CDR3 protein. The sample includes fewer than 550,000 distinct CDR3 sequences, more than 9% of them seen just once. Specimen: PBMCs, collected before TCRalphabeta/CD19-depleted stem cell transplant. The receptors were sampled from a child younger than 10 with inherited bone marrow failure, due to receive a stem cell transplant.

This clonotype was detected ten times or more. The rearrangement links TRBV20-1 to TRBJ2-1, with D tentatively TRBD2 (5 bases). CDR3 length: 14 amino acids. V was clipped by 3 bases and J by 4 bases, with 13 bases between them. Germline V gene sequence: CDR1 DFQATT, CDR2 SNEGSKA (reference sequence). CDR3 sequence (DNA): TGCAGTGCTAGTCCGGGATTTGAGTACAATGAGCAGTTCTTC. Translated: CSASPGFEYNEQFF.

The V and J genes are TRBV2 and TRBJ2-1; 11 bases are a match to TRBD2. CDR1 is SNHLY and CDR2 is FYNNEI in the germline V gene. Trimming at V came to 4 bases and at J to 0 bases, leaving 14 bases not matched to a gene. The CDR3 loop spans 20 amino acids. This CDR3 reads CASSGIGTSGTPSSYNEQFF. CDR3 DNA: TGTGCCAGCAGTGGTATAGGGACTAGCGGCACCCCTTCCTCCTACAATGAGCAGTTCTTC.

Many counts were recorded for this clonotype. The chain combines TRBV29-1 with TRBJ2-1; 11 bases are shared with TRBD2. Germline V gene sequence: CDR1 SQVTM, CDR2 ANQGSEA. J was trimmed by 8 bases and V by 3 bases; bases with no gene match: 3. This CDR3 contains 13 residues. The CDR3 region is CSVDTSGSYEQFF. The DNA of the CDR3 is TGCAGCGTTGATACTAGCGGGAGTTATGAGCAGTTCTTC.

This clonotype was seen at least ten times. This chain connects TRBV12-3 or TRBV12-4 to TRBJ1-5, with D possibly matching TRBD1 (6 bases). The V gene lost 4 bases and the J gene lost 0 bases, with 16 bases spanning the gap. There are 17 residues in the CDR3. In nucleotides, the CDR3 is TGTGCCAGCAGTTCCCAGGGGTATGTTTATAGCAATCAGCCCCAGCATTTT. This gives the protein CASSSQGYVYSNQPQHF.

This clonotype was counted ten times or more. The V and J genes are TRBV7-9 and TRBJ1-1; D unresolved. The CDR3 spans 13 residues. CDR1 and CDR2 from the germline V gene are SEHNR and FQNEAQ (reference sequence). With 5 bases removed from V and 5 bases from J, the gap between germline ends came to 12 bases. The DNA for the CDR3 is TGTGCCAGCAGCGCGCCCAGTGGTACTGAAGCTTTCTTT. Its translation is CASSAPSGTEAFF.

Many counts were recorded for this clonotype. The V call is TRBV5-1, the J call TRBJ2-1; maybe TRBD2 (5 bases). Germline lookup yields CDR1 SGHRS and CDR2 YFSETQ. This CDR3 is built from 11 residues. V was pared by 6 bases and J by 10 bases, with 11 bases between. The CDR3 sequence is CASTAPGEQFF. CDR3 bases: TGCGCCAGCACCGCCCCGGGGGAGCAGTTCTTC.

This clonotype showed up many times. V is TRBV29-1 and J is TRBJ1-1; maybe TRBD1 (6 bases). V lost 4 bases, J lost 7 bases, and 7 bases lay in between. The CDR3 runs to 10 residues. Looked up from germline, CDR1 is SQVTM and CDR2 is ANQGSEA. Here the CDR3 reads CSVGQVEAFF. CDR3 coding DNA: TGCAGCGTTGGACAGGTTGAAGCTTTCTTT. Full variable domain (remainder filled in from reference TRBV29-1 and TRBJ1-1): SAVISQKPSRDICQRGTSLTIQCQVDSQVTMMFWYRQQPGQSLTLIATANQGSEATYESGFVIDKFPISRPNLTFSTLTVSNMSPEDSSIYLCSVGQVEAFFGQGTRLTVV.

V and J are TRBV20-1 and TRBJ2-7; D remains unclear. V was cut by 2 bases and J by 1 base, with 9 bases left in between. Germline V gene data show CDR1 as DFQATT and CDR2 as SNEGSKA (reference sequence). The CDR3 has 13 residues. The CDR3: CSARKSRSYEQYF. As DNA, the CDR3 is TGCAGTGCTAGAAAGTCCCGGTCCTACGAGCAGTACTTC.

This clonotype was detected ten times or more. The V call is TRBV3-2, the J call TRBJ2-3; the D call TRBD2 from the table was never checked on the DNA. TRBV3-2 is given as a pseudogene. The CDR3 has 21 amino acids. CDR3 amino acids: CASSQDYLRLAGVRGTDTQYF. CDR3 coding DNA: TGTGCCAGCAGCCAAGATTATCTGAGACTAGCGGGAGTTCGCGGTACAGATACGCAGTATTTT.